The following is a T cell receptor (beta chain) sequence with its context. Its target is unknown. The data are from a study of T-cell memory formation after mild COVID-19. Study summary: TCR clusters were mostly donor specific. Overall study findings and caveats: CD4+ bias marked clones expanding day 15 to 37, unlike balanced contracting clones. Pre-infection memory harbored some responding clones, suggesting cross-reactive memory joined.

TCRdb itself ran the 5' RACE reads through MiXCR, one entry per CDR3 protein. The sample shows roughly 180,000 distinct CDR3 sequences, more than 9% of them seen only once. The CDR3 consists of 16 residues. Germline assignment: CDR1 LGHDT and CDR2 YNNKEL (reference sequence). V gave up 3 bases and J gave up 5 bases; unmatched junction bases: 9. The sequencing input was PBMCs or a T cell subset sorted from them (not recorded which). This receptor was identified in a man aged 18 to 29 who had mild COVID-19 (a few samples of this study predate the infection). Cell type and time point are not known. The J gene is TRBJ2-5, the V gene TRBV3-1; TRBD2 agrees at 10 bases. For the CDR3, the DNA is TGTGCCAGCAGCCATTTTAGCGGGGGGCCATCGGAGACCCAGTACTTC. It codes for CASSHFSGGPSETQYF.